The 27 T cell receptor beta chains reported below all come from one sample, sequenced in a study of T cell responses to AZD1222 COVID-19 vaccine. Profiling relied on immunoSEQ multiplex PCR, and the TCRdb table lists in-frame clones only, not all of them. This sample has some 180,000 clones, with 87% found just once. Sequencing was performed on peripheral blood, taken 28 days after the second AZD1222 dose. The receptors stem from an adult who received the AZD1222 COVID-19 vaccine.

The genes are TRBV2 and TRBJ1-2; D is ambiguous. The CDR3 extends over 11 amino acids. Trimming left V 3 bases short and J 5 bases short, with 4 bases between. Germline loops: CDR1 SNHLY, CDR2 FYNNEI. CDR3 loop: CASSDGYGYTF. The CDR3 bases are TGTGCCAGCAGTGATGGGTATGGCTACACCTTC.

This clone was observed a few times. This chain uses TRBV6-5 with TRBJ2-2, with D uncertain. V lost 2 bases to trimming and J lost 5 bases, with 6 bases between them. There are 13 residues in the CDR3. Germline CDR1 reads MNHEY; CDR2 reads SVGAGI. As DNA, the CDR3 is TGTGCCAGCAGTTACGGAGCGACCGGGGAGCTGTTTTTT. It specifies CASSYGATGELFF.

This clone has just a few counts. This chain links TRBV7-2 with TRBJ2-5; the match to TRBD2 covers 11 bases. V lost 5 bases and J lost 6; bases outside the gene matches: 8. This CDR3 contains 15 residues. Germline V gives CDR1 SGHTA, CDR2 FQGNSA. The CDR3 loop is CASSPTSGAPQTQYF. In DNA form, the CDR3 reads TGTGCCAGCAGCCCGACTAGCGGGGCTCCCCAGACCCAGTACTTC.

This clone has just a few counts. This sequence joins TRBV7-2 and TRBJ2-1; the D gene is possibly TRBD2 (6 bases). Trimming left V 5 bases short and J 1 base short, with 6 bases between. CDR1 is SGHTA and CDR2 is FQGNSA in the germline V gene. The CDR3 totals 13 residues. Here the CDR3 reads CASSAGSYNEQFF. Written as DNA, the CDR3 is TGTGCCAGCAGCGCGGGATCCTACAATGAGCAGTTCTTC.

This chain links TRBV5-6 with TRBJ2-5; no definite D call. The CDR3 is made up of 13 amino acids. Between the trimmed V and J ends, which lost 1 base and 5 bases, there was a span of 9 bases. Germline CDR1 reads SGHDT; CDR2 reads YYEEEE. The CDR3 spells CASSLRRGETQYF. The CDR3 DNA reads as TGTGCCAGCAGCTTGAGACGTGGGGAGACCCAGTACTTC.

This clone was seen a single time. The same CDR3 also results from other DNA sequences found in this sample. This chain connects TRBV19 to TRBJ2-5; 14 nucleotides agree with TRBD2. Per the germline V gene, CDR1 is LNHDA and CDR2 is SQIVND (reference sequence). V was pared by 5 bases and J by 5 bases, with 1 base of the junction left unmatched. This CDR3 has 14 amino acids. CDR3 nucleotide sequence: TGTGCCAGTAGTGGGACTAGCGGGGGTGAGACCCAGTACTTC. It translates to CASSGTSGGETQYF.

This clone appeared a single time. V and J are TRBV30 and TRBJ2-5; 10 nucleotides agree with TRBD2. CDR3 length: 18 residues. The junction had 17 bases not matched to a gene; V was cut back by 0 bases and J by 7 bases. Germline-derived CDR1 and CDR2 are GTSNPN and SVGIG (reference sequence). The CDR3 loop reads CAWSVGTRGAGGMGTQYF. DNA of the CDR3: TGTGCCTGGAGTGTGGGGACCCGGGGAGCGGGGGGGATGGGGACCCAGTACTTC.

The V and J genes are TRBV30 and TRBJ2-5; a possible D gene is TRBD2 (6 bases). Germline CDR1 is GTSNPN and CDR2 is SVGIG (reference sequence). The ends were cut back, 2 bases at V and 3 bases at J, with 10 bases in the middle. This CDR3 region has 13 residues. Here the CDR3 reads CAWSLGGEETQYF. The DNA of the CDR3 is TGTGCCTGGAGTCTGGGGGGAGAAGAGACCCAGTACTTC.

The chain uses TRBV7-9 and TRBJ1-6; D not certain. V lost 1 base, J lost 8 bases, and 3 bases lay in between. Germline V lookup: CDR1 SEHNR, CDR2 FQNEAQ (reference sequence). CDR3 length: 12 residues. The CDR3 bases are TGTGCCAGCAGCTTAGGTGATTCACCCCTCCACTTT. Protein product: CASSLGDSPLHF.

This clone was counted only a few times. This chain uses TRBV3-1 (or the pseudogene TRBV3-2) with TRBJ1-3; D call uncertain. Per germline, CDR1 LGHDT and CDR2 YNNKEL (reference sequence). There are 13 residues in the CDR3. Trimming took off 0 bases at V and 8 bases at J, with 8 bases between the two ends. The CDR3: CASSQDLTDTIYF. The DNA of the CDR3 is TGTGCCAGCAGCCAAGATCTCACCGACACCATATATTTT.

DNA for the CDR3: TGTGCCAGCAGTGAACGGGGCTATGGCTACACCTTC. Translation: CASSERGYGYTF. This chain uses TRBV6-1 with TRBJ1-2; D uncertain. The V end was cut by 2 bases, the J end by 4 bases, with 5 bases between. The CDR3 is made up of 12 amino acids. Germline assignment: CDR1 MNHNS and CDR2 SASEGT.

The chain is built from TRBV18 and TRBJ1-4, with D perhaps matching TRBD1 (5 bases). V was clipped by 6 bases and J by 2 bases, with 13 bases between them. Germline V lookup: CDR1 KGHSH, CDR2 LQKENI. The length of the CDR3 is 15 residues. The CDR3 spells CASSPGLRTNEKLFF. The CDR3 DNA follows: TGTGCCAGCTCTCCAGGGTTAAGGACTAATGAAAAACTGTTTTTT. The full variable domain, rest sourced from reference TRBV18 and TRBJ1-4, is NAGVMQNPRHLVRRRGQEARLRCSPMKGHSHVYWYRQLPEEGLKFMVYLQKENIIDESGMPKERFSAEFPKEGPSILRIQQVVRGDSAAYFCASSPGLRTNEKLFFGSGTQLSVL.

The chain joins TRBV7-9 to TRBJ1-2, with 8 bases fitting TRBD1. J gave up 5 bases and V 5 bases, and 7 bases lay outside the gene matches. The CDR3 covers 14 residues. The germline gives CDR1 SEHNR, CDR2 FQNEAQ (reference sequence). The CDR3 loop reads CASSPLDRDYGYTF. The DNA for the CDR3 is TGTGCCAGCAGCCCCTTGGACAGGGATTATGGCTACACCTTC.

This rearrangement joins TRBV4-1 to TRBJ1-4; D unresolved. Germline CDR1 MGHRA, CDR2 YSYEKL. CDR3 length: 13 residues. The V end was cut by 4 bases, the J end by 8 bases, with 11 bases between. CDR3 nucleotide sequence: TGCGCCAGCAGCCCCCCCCCAAGCGAAAAACTGTTTTTT. Translated, it gives CASSPPPSEKLFF.

This chain links TRBV7-6 with TRBJ2-2; the match to TRBD2 covers 9 bases. The ends lost 2 bases at V and 7 bases at J; junction bases unmatched: 2. CDR1 and CDR2 (germline): SGHVS, FNYEAQ. The CDR3 contains 14 residues. The CDR3 sequence is CASSLKAGGGELFF. The CDR3 DNA follows: TGTGCCAGCAGCTTAAAAGCGGGAGGCGGGGAGCTGTTTTTT.

This chain links TRBV7-2 with TRBJ2-7; 8 bases agree with TRBD1. Germline CDR1 is SGHTA and CDR2 is FQGNSA. The CDR3 runs to 14 residues. V gave up 3 bases and J gave up 1 base; unmatched junction bases: 2. The CDR3 nucleotides read TGTGCCAGCAGCTTTGACAGGGGTTCCTACGAGCAGTACTTC. It encodes CASSFDRGSYEQYF.

CDR3 sequence: CASSQEFGGGPQHF. The CDR3 DNA reads TGTGCCAGCAGCCAAGAATTCGGTGGTGGGCCCCAGCATTTT. V gene TRBV3-1 (or the pseudogene TRBV3-2) combines with J gene TRBJ1-5; D unresolved. The CDR3 sequence is 14 residues long. Germline values: CDR1 LGHDT, CDR2 YNNKEL (reference sequence). V lost 0 bases and J lost 9, with 12 bases in between.

The CDR3 region has the DNA TGTGCCAGCAGTGAGGACAGTCGCCTATCTTATGGCTACACCTTC. Residues: CASSEDSRLSYGYTF. This rearrangement joins TRBV2 to TRBJ1-2; tentative D call: TRBD1 (6 bases). The CDR3 loop spans 15 amino acids. Germline CDR1 reads SNHLY; CDR2 reads FYNNEI. V gave up 3 bases and J gave up 5 bases, with 16 bases separating them.

The V call is TRBV29-1, the J call TRBJ1-1; tentative D call: TRBD1 (6 bases). CDR3 length equals 12 residues. Germline values: CDR1 SQVTM, CDR2 ANQGSEA. V lost 8 bases and J 1 base, leaving 11 bases between the germline ends. CDR3 nucleotides: TGCAGCCTTTGGACAGCGAACACTGAAGCTTTCTTT. It codes for CSLWTANTEAFF.

This chain joins TRBV19 and TRBJ1-6, with D unclear. Germline assignment: CDR1 LNHDA and CDR2 SQIVND (reference sequence). V lost 6 bases and J 7 bases, leaving 28 bases between the germline ends. This CDR3 contains 19 residues. This chain's CDR3 is CASSSRTQITRAGNSPLHF. Here the CDR3 DNA reads TGTGCCAGTAGCTCACGGACCCAAATAACTCGAGCCGGGAATTCACCCCTCCACTTT.

This clone was seen once. V gene TRBV7-9 combines with J gene TRBJ1-1, with D perhaps TRBD1 (5 bases). This CDR3 comprises 13 residues. Trimming stripped 5 bases from V and 12 bases from J, with 19 bases between. From germline, CDR1 is SEHNR and CDR2 FQNEAQ (reference sequence). The CDR3 nucleotides read TGTGCCAGCAGCCCGGGAAGGGACCGGGCGTCTTTCTTT. It translates to CASSPGRDRASFF.

This chain uses TRBV3-1 (or the pseudogene TRBV3-2) with TRBJ2-5; 9 bases match TRBD1. The CDR3 totals 14 residues. The germline gives CDR1 LGHDT, CDR2 YNNKEL (reference sequence). Trimming at V came to 1 base and at J to 5 bases, leaving 2 bases not matched to a gene. CDR3 in amino acids: CASSQVGTGETQYF. CDR3 coding DNA: TGTGCCAGCAGCCAAGTTGGGACAGGGGAGACCCAGTACTTC.

This clone has only one observation. The V gene is TRBV9, the J gene TRBJ1-1; no firm D call. Trimming stripped 3 bases from V and 0 bases from J, with 12 bases between. The CDR3 spans 15 residues. Looked up from germline, CDR1 is SGDLS and CDR2 is YYNGEE. The CDR3 here is CASSAGDNMNTEAFF. The CDR3 DNA reads TGTGCCAGCAGCGCTGGAGACAACATGAACACTGAAGCTTTCTTT.

CDR3 nucleotide sequence: TGCGCCAGCAGCCAAGATCGAGGAGGGCCCACTTACTTGAACACCATATATTTT. This translates into CASSQDRGGPTYLNTIYF. The chain couples TRBV4-3 to TRBJ1-3; unclear D gene. CDR3 length: 18 amino acids. V was clipped by 0 bases and J by 7 bases, with 22 bases between them. The germline V gene has CDR1 LGHNA and CDR2 YSLEER.

V and J are TRBV27 and TRBJ2-1; 7 nucleotides align to TRBD2. There are 12 residues in the CDR3. Germline V gene lookup returns CDR1 MNHEY and CDR2 SMNVEV (reference sequence). The V segment lost 5 bases and the J segment 12 bases; nucleotides outside the gene matches: 7. The CDR3 DNA sequence: TGTGCCAGCAGTACCTCTCCGGGAGGGCAGTTCTTC. Translated, it gives CASSTSPGGQFF.

This sequence joins TRBV24-1 and TRBJ2-3; tentative D call: TRBD1 (5 bases). The CDR3 sequence is 14 residues long. Trimming took 2 bases from V and 5 from J, leaving 10 bases between them. CDR1 and CDR2 (germline): KGHDR, SFDVKD. CDR3 loop: CATSDWGSQDTQYF. CDR3 bases: TGTGCCACCAGTGATTGGGGCAGTCAAGATACGCAGTATTTT.

This chain joins TRBV11-2 and TRBJ2-7; D ambiguous. The germline V gene has CDR1 SGHAT and CDR2 FQNNGV. V lost 5 bases and J 3 bases, leaving 5 bases between the germline ends. The CDR3 covers 11 residues. DNA of the CDR3: TGTGCCAGCAGCCCCTACTACGAGCAGTACTTC. Amino acids: CASSPYYEQYF.